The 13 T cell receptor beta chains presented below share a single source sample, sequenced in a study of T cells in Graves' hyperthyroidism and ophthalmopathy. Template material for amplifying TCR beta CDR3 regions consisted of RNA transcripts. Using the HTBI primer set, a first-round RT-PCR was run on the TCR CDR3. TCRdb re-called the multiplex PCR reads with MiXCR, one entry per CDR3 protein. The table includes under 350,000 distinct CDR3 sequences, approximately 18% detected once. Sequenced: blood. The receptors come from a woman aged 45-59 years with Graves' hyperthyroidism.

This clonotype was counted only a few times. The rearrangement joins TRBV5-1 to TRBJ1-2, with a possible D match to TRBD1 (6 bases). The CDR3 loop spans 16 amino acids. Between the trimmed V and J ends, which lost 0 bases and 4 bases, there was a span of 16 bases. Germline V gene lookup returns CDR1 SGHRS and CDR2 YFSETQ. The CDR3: CASSLVAGADIYGYTF. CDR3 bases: TGCGCCAGCAGCTTGGTTGCGGGGGCTGATATCTATGGCTACACCTTC.

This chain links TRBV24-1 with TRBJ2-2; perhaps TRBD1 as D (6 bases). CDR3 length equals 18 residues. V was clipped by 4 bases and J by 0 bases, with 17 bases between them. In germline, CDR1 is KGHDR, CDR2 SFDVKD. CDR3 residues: CATSDHRDTETNTGELFF. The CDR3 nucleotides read TGTGCCACCAGTGACCACAGGGACACGGAGACGAACACCGGGGAGCTGTTTTTT.

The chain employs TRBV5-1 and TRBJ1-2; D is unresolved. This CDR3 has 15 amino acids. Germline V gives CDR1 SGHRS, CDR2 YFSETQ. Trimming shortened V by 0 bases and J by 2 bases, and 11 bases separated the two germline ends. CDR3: CASSLVGSQNYGYTF. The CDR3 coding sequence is TGCGCCAGCAGCTTGGTCGGCAGCCAGAACTATGGCTACACCTTC.

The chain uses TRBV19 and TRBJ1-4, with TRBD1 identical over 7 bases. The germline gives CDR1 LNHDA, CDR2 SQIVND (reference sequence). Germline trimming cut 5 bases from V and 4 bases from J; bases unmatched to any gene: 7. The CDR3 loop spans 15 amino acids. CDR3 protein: CASSPGTALNEKLFF. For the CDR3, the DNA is TGTGCCAGTAGTCCGGGGACAGCGCTTAATGAAAAACTGTTTTTT. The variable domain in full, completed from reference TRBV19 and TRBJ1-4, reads DGGITQSPKYLFRKEGQNVTLSCEQNLNHDAMYWYRQDPGQGLRLIYYSQIVNDFQKGDIAEGYSVSREKKESFPLTVTSAQKNPTAFYLCASSPGTALNEKLFFGSGTQLSVL.

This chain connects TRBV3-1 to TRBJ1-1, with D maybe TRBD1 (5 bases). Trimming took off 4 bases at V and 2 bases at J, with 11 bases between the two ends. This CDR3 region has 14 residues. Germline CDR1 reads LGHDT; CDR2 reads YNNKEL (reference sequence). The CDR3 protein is CASSRETENTEAFF. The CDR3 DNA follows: TGTGCCAGCAGCCGAGAGACAGAAAACACTGAAGCTTTCTTT.

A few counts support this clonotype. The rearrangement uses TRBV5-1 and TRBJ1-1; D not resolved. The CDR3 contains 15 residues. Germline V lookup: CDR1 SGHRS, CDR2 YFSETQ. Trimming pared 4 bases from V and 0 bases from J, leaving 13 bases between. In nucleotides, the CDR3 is TGCGCCAGCAGCGACCCTCTCGGGGTGAACACTGAAGCTTTCTTT. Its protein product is CASSDPLGVNTEAFF.

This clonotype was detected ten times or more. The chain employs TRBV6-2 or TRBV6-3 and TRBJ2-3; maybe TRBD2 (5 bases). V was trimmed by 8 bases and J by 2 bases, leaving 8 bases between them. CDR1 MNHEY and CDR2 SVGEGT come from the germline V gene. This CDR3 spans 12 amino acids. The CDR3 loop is CASGRITDTQYF. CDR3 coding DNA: TGTGCCAGCGGGAGAATCACAGATACGCAGTATTTT.

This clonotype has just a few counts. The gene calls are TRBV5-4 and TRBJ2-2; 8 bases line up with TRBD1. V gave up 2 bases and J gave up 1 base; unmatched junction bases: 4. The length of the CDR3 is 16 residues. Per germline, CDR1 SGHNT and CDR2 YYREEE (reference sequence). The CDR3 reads CASSFPGTGNTGELFF. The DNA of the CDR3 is TGTGCCAGCAGCTTCCCCGGGACAGGGAACACCGGGGAGCTGTTTTTT.

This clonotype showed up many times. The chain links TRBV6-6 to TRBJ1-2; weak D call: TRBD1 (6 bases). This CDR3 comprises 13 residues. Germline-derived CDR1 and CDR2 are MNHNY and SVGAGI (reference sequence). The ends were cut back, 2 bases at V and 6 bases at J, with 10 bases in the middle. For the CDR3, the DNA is TGTGCCAGCAGTTACGGGGGGCTCGATGGCTACACCTTC. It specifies CASSYGGLDGYTF.

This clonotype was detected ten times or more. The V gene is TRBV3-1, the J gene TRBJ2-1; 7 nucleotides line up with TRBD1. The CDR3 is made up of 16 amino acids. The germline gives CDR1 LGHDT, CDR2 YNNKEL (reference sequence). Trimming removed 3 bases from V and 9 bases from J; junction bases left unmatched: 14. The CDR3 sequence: CASSQQIGQAVGEQFF. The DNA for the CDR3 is TGTGCCAGCAGCCAGCAAATAGGACAGGCAGTGGGTGAGCAGTTCTTC.

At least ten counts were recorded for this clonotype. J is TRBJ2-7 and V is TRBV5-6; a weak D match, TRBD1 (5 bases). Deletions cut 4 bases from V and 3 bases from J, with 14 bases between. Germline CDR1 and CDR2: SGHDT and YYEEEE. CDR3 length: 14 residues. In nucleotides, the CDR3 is TGTGCCAGCAGCCCGCTCGACAGCCTCTACGAGCAGTACGTC. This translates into CASSPLDSLYEQYV.

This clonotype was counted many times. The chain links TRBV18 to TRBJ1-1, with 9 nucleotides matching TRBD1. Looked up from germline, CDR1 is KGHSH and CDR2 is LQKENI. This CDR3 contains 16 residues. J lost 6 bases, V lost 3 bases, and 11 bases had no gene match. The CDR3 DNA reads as TGTGCCAGCTCACCCCCGACAGGGGGGTCTGTGTCTGAAGCTTTCTTT. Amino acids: CASSPPTGGSVSEAFF.

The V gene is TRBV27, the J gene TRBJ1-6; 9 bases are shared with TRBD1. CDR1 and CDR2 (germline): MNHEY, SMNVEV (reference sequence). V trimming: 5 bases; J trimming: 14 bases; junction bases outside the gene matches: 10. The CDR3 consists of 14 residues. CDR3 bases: TGTGCCAGCAGTGAACAGGGGGCATGGGGGGCCCTCCACTTT. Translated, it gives CASSEQGAWGALHF.